This T cell receptor beta chain was retrieved from a study of T cell responses to AZD1222 COVID-19 vaccine (dated by TCRdb to the early 2020s). The study in broad terms: AZD1222 recipients given second doses at about 4 weeks or at about 12 weeks were pooled, since spike-specific TCR depth and breadth were not found to differ between the two schedules. TCR sequencing covered more than 230 trial participants: 200 to 210 given two doses of AZD1222 and 26 given two doses of MenACWY control vaccine. Trial participants were enrolled by age into subgroups of 18-55, 56-69 and 70-plus years, and around 150, 29 and 61 TCR-sequenced participants, respectively, were included in these subgroups.

General findings and caveats noted by the study authors: Spike-specific TCR breadth and depth rose significantly after two AZD1222 doses compared with day 0 and with MenACWY recipients. Nearly half of unique spike-specific TCRs reportedly recognized epitopes outside regions mutated in the B.1.351 and B.1.1.7 variants. Conclusions about previously exposed vaccinees are limited because only a handful of AZD1222 recipients were SARS-CoV-2 seropositive at baseline. CD4 TCRs associated with the vaccine covered the entire spike protein, and the dominant responses were in regions 160-218 and 743-854. Participants were mostly white British and included more females than males, and it was suggested by the authors that clonal diversity may have been underestimated. No day 14 peak-response samples were available, so repertoires were characterized only after the peak T cell response. In the small 56-69-year group, the increase in depth fell short of significance, most likely because of low power.

Spanning cysteine to phenylalanine, the CDR3 consists of 15 amino acids. The entry retains the CDR3 DNA only, 45 bases that are in frame from base 1. The V end loses 2 bases and the J end loses 1 base, and a stretch of 9 bases separates them. Based on the germline V gene, the CDR1 and CDR2 sequences are SGHTA and FQGTGA. The CDR3 regions of human TCRbeta chains were analyzed by immunosequencing. For the original study's pipeline: Repertoire TCRs were matched against a reference library of SARS-CoV-2-specific TCRs generated with the MIRA antigen-specificity platform. Breadth was defined as the fraction of unique TCRs that were SARS-CoV-2-associated. Depth was defined as the fraction of total T cells that were SARS-CoV-2-associated. Using the MIRA data, each spike-specific TCR was assigned both to the spike region to which the TCR was reactive and to a CD4 or CD8 class. Log10-transformed breadth and depth values were compared by one-way ANOVA with Sidak's multiple comparisons tests. Entries here come from immuneACCESS through TCRdb and include only in-frame sequences with V and J called. Some clones fail to appear in such tables; in the studies checked, an unresolved V gene covers under half of the shortfall, and the cause of the remainder is unknown. V and J calls and clone size come straight from that table; D and trimming were deduced from the DNA. The sample profile shows around 160,000 clones; roughly 92% of them were found once. Of the sample, about 0.6% is held by the ten largest clones.

To note about this clone: Its recognized antigen is unknown. Per-base qualities were not stored, and no clone one base away is much larger.

The sample's time point label, decoded: baseline before first vaccination. Vaccinee samples came from UK trials COV001 and COV002, including a single-blind randomized controlled phase 2/3 trial of AZD1222 (ChAdOx1 nCoV-19) in healthy adults. For TCRbeta chain sequencing, PBMC samples from trial participants were taken at day 0 and at day 28 after the second dose. This receptor was taken from an adult in good health. Recombination connected TRBV7-3 to TRBJ1-5, with the D gene too uncertain to name. The sequenced sample was peripheral blood, obtained on day 0 of AZD1222 vaccination. For the CDR3, the sequence is CASSLPRVSNQPQHF. The bases are TGTGCCAGCAGCTTACCTCGGGTGAGCAATCAGCCCCAGCATTTT.